Below, one T cell receptor beta chain is given with its context. Antigen specificity is unknown. This entry is derived from a study of graft-versus-host responses after intestinal transplantation. At the level of the study: Recipients got multivisceral, liver-intestinal, or isolated intestinal transplants.

The trim removed 2 bases at V and 2 bases at J, leaving 5 bases unmatched. The CDR3 contains 15 residues. Germline values: CDR1 MNHEY, CDR2 SMNVEV (reference sequence). Only in-frame clones appear in the TCRdb table, and some are missing; sequencing was by immunoSEQ multiplex PCR. The sample gives fewer than 75,000 clones, 70% to 90% of which show up once; 1.5% to 2% is in the top ten. General study findings and limits: The highest levels of circulating GvH clones went along with early declines in HvG clones after transplant. Detection of GvH clones occurred in recipient marrow, and some had their first appearance in ileum or blood.

Material: PBMCs, obtained 26 days after transplant. The chain recombines TRBV27 with TRBJ2-7, with 8 bases aligning to TRBD1. The source is a human patient who received an intestinal transplant, so some T cells may come from the graft donor. The CDR3 coding sequence is TGTGCCAGCAGTTTAACCCCGGGACAGGCCTACGAGCAGTACTTC. This gives the protein CASSLTPGQAYEQYF.